This is a list of T cell receptor beta chains from one sample in a study of Ad26.COV2.S vaccination and SARS-CoV-2 variants. Using immunoSEQ multiplex PCR, the repertoire was profiled, and TCRdb retains in-frame clones only, with some absent. The sample holds hundreds of thousands of clones, around nine tenths seen once. The source material was peripheral blood, sampled in a trial of Ad26.COV2.S vaccine versus placebo. The receptors here all came from a person between 18 and 65 years old who received the Ad26.COV2.S COVID-19 vaccine or a placebo. CDR3s include the opening cysteine and the closing phenylalanine or tryptophan. Fields, in order: clone size, V gene, D gene, J gene, CDR3 protein, CDR3 DNA. A D gene is named only where the DNA matches it firmly. Some rows mark clone size as missing; the rest say once, few, many or name a class of expanded clone.

>NA|TRBV19|TRBD1|TRBJ1-4
CASSGRTGGASNEKLFF
TGTGCCAGTAGTGGGCGGACAGGGGGCGCGTCTAATGAAAAACTGTTTTTT
>once|TRBV30|NA|TRBJ1-1
CAWSGLFAEAFF
TGTGCCTGGAGTGGTCTGTTCGCTGAAGCTTTCTTT
>NA|TRBV7-8|TRBD2|TRBJ2-1
CASSSSGGGRWYEQFF
TGTGCCAGCAGCTCTTCGGGGGGCGGGAGGTGGTATGAGCAGTTCTTC
>NA|TRBV5-3|NA|TRBJ1-6
CARRPGRPMAPLHF
TGTGCCAGAAGACCGGGACGGCCTATGGCACCCCTCCACTTT
>NA|TRBV5-4|NA|TRBJ2-4
CASSVQGSGNIQYF
TGTGCCAGCAGCGTACAGGGCTCCGGAAACATTCAGTACTTC
>once|TRBV5-6|TRBD1|TRBJ2-7
CASSLGTGGLYEQYF
TGTGCCAGCAGCTTGGGGACAGGGGGCCTCTACGAGCAGTACTTC
>NA|TRBV11-2|TRBD2|TRBJ2-1
CASSGGIAGGPRRVEQFF
TGTGCCAGCAGCGGCGGGATAGCGGGGGGCCCGAGGAGGGTTGAGCAGTTCTTC
>few|TRBV6-5|TRBD1|TRBJ1-5
CASSPGGGIKPQHF
TGTGCCAGCAGCCCAGGGGGGGGGATAAAGCCCCAGCATTTT
>NA|TRBV18|TRBD2|TRBJ2-1
CASSPRRSSGSYNEQFF
TGTGCCAGCTCACCACGCAGATCTAGCGGGTCCTACAATGAGCAGTTCTTC
>NA|TRBV5-6|TRBD1|TRBJ1-1
CASSRGQGQGAFF
TGTGCCAGCAGCCGCGGACAGGGCCAGGGGGCTTTCTTT
>once|TRBV7-2|NA|TRBJ1-2
CASSLELAGLTPGYGYTF
TGTGCCAGCAGCTTAGAACTCGCAGGGCTCACCCCTGGCTATGGCTACACCTTC
>NA|TRBV19|NA|TRBJ2-7
CASSIYQNSYEQYF
TGTGCCAGTAGTATTTACCAGAACTCCTACGAGCAGTACTTC
>NA|TRBV4-3|TRBD1|TRBJ2-7
CASSLRGQGDQQYF
TGCGCCAGCAGCCTCAGGGGACAGGGCGATCAGCAGTACTTC
>NA|TRBV27|NA|TRBJ2-3
CASSFAAGPNTQYF
TGTGCCAGCAGTTTTGCCGCAGGGCCGAATACGCAGTATTTT
>NA|TRBV24-1|NA|TRBJ2-7
CATSDPPGEEQYF
TGTGCCACCAGTGATCCCCCGGGTGAGGAGCAGTACTTC
>NA|TRBV11-2|NA|TRBJ1-6
CASSLDPGNSPLHF
TGTGCCAGCAGCTTAGATCCGGGGAATTCACCCCTCCACTTT
>NA|TRBV4-2|TRBD1|TRBJ1-2
CASSQELETGDDYGYTF
TGTGCCAGCAGCCAAGAGTTAGAGACAGGGGATGACTATGGCTACACCTTC
>NA|TRBV28|NA|TRBJ1-2
CASSLIGGQYGYTF
TGTGCCAGCAGTTTAATCGGGGGGCAATATGGCTACACCTTC
>NA|TRBV18|TRBD1|TRBJ2-3
CASSPPLQGGRDTQYF
TGTGCCAGCTCACCACCTTTACAGGGGGGACGAGATACGCAGTATTTT
>NA|TRBV2|TRBD2|TRBJ2-3
CASRATGLDGDTQYF
TGTGCCAGCAGAGCGACGGGACTAGATGGGGATACGCAGTATTTT
>NA|TRBV13|NA|TRBJ2-7
CASSLTGLGEQYF
TGTGCCAGCAGCTTAACTGGTCTAGGCGAGCAGTACTTC
>NA|TRBV18|TRBD1|TRBJ1-6
CASSPGALSGTVNSPLHF
TGTGCCAGCTCACCAGGAGCCCTATCCGGGACAGTTAATTCACCCCTCCACTTT
>NA|TRBV5-6|NA|TRBJ2-1
CASSSGVYNEQFF
TGTGCCAGCAGTTCGGGAGTATACAATGAGCAGTTCTTC
>NA|TRBV15|NA|TRBJ1-5
CATSRDYSGGSQPQHF
TGTGCCACCAGCAGAGATTATTCGGGGGGGAGTCAGCCCCAGCATTTT
>NA|TRBV28|NA|TRBJ1-3
CASSGDNSGNTIYF
TGTGCCAGCAGTGGGGACAACTCTGGAAACACCATATATTTT
>once|TRBV5-6|NA|TRBJ2-2
CASSPGTVNTGELFF
TGTGCCAGCAGTCCCGGGACTGTGAACACCGGGGAGCTGTTTTTT
>NA|TRBV12-3/TRBV12-4|TRBD1|TRBJ1-2
CASSLRQGDGYTF
TGTGCCAGCAGTTTACGACAGGGGGATGGCTACACCTTC
>NA|TRBV5-5|NA|TRBJ2-7
CASSPPTRGHYEQYF
TGTGCCAGCAGCCCCCCGACGCGGGGCCACTACGAGCAGTACTTC
>NA|TRBV7-2|NA|TRBJ2-7
CASSLVGAREQYF
TGTGCCAGCAGCTTAGTTGGGGCGCGAGAGCAGTACTTC